This T cell receptor (beta chain) was sequenced for a study of patients and donors after allogeneic stem cell transplantation. This clonotype was observed a few times. The CDR3 has 17 residues. The junction had 7 bases not matched to a gene; V was cut back by 2 bases and J by 0 bases. The V gene's germline CDR1 is SGHTA and CDR2 FQGNSA. Each CDR3 protein gets one entry after TCRdb re-called the RT-PCR reads with MiXCR. The sample lists approximately 410,000 distinct CDR3 sequences, around 15% occurring once. This receptor was obtained from a human donor who was either an allogeneic HSCT recipient or a stem cell or donor lymphocyte infusion donor (not recorded which). It is not recorded whose cells these are; they may come from a transplant donor. The J gene is TRBJ1-5, the V gene TRBV7-2; TRBD1 matches at 7 bases. The source material was blood, either unsorted or a sorted T cell fraction (not recorded which). DNA for the CDR3: TGTGCCAGCAGCTTAACCGGGGGACAGTATAGCAATCAGCCCCAGCATTTT. Its protein product is CASSLTGGQYSNQPQHF.